This is a list of T cell receptor beta chains from one sample in a study of T-cell memory formation after mild COVID-19. TCRdb re-called the 5' RACE reads through MiXCR, storing one row per CDR3 protein. The sample lists 350,000 to 500,000 distinct CDR3 sequences, about 20% occurring once. Input material: PBMCs or a T cell subset sorted from them (not recorded which). Every receptor here comes from a young man who had mild COVID-19 (a few samples of this study predate the infection). Cell type and time point are not known. CDR3s include the opening cysteine and the closing phenylalanine or tryptophan. D genes are given only for firm matches. Clone size, where shown, is once, few, many, or a class for clones that have expanded.

TRBD2	TRBJ2-5	TRBV7-9	.	16	CASSRTSGGSQETQYF	TGTGCCAGCAGCCGGACTAGCGGGGGCTCACAAGAGACCCAGTACTTC
TRBD1	TRBJ1-5	TRBV20-1	.	12	CSADNRGQPQHF	TGCAGTGCAGATAACAGGGGCCAGCCCCAGCATTTT
.	TRBJ1-5	TRBV3-1	many	13	CASSHYRAQPQHF	TGTGCCAGCAGCCATTACAGGGCTCAGCCCCAGCATTTT
TRBD1	TRBJ2-1	TRBV6-2/TRBV6-3	few	16	CASTLGWDRGPNEQFF	TGTGCCAGCACTCTCGGGTGGGACAGGGGCCCCAATGAGCAGTTCTTC
TRBD1	TRBJ2-7	TRBV12-3/TRBV12-4	few	15	CASSLSGQGAYEQYF	TGTGCCAGCAGTTTAAGTGGACAGGGGGCCTACGAGCAGTACTTC
.	TRBJ1-6	TRBV7-2	.	14	CASSLGGGGEPLHF	TGTGCCAGCAGCTTAGGGGGGGGAGGTGAGCCCCTCCACTTT
TRBD2	TRBJ2-5	TRBV20-1	few	15	CSARASGGGGETQYF	TGCAGTGCTAGAGCCAGCGGGGGGGGAGGAGAGACCCAGTACTTC
.	TRBJ2-3	TRBV20-1	few	17	CSALLTPNWKLTDTQYF	TGCAGTGCCCTACTCACCCCGAACTGGAAACTCACAGATACGCAGTATTTT
.	TRBJ2-2	TRBV11-2	.	15	CASSLDAGPTGELFF	TGTGCCAGCAGCTTAGATGCAGGGCCCACCGGGGAGCTGTTTTTT
.	TRBJ2-1	TRBV4-2	.	15	CASSQVDSWDNEQFF	TGTGCCAGCAGCCAAGTTGATAGCTGGGACAATGAGCAGTTCTTC
.	TRBJ2-1	TRBV12-5	few	16	CASGAAGGTRYNEQFF	TGTGCTAGTGGTGCCGCCGGGGGGACACGGTACAATGAGCAGTTCTTC
.	TRBJ2-3	TRBV12-5	few	15	CASGFGDPSTDTQYF	TGTGCTAGTGGTTTCGGGGATCCTAGCACAGATACGCAGTATTTT
.	TRBJ1-2	TRBV4-1	.	14	CASSHHESLYGYTF	TGCGCCAGCAGCCACCACGAGAGCCTCTATGGCTACACCTTC
.	TRBJ2-2	TRBV4-1	.	16	CASSRIGGPLTGELFF	TGCGCCAGCAGCCGAATAGGGGGGCCTCTCACCGGGGAGCTGTTTTTT
.	TRBJ1-1	TRBV4-1	few	14	CASSQGLMNTEAFF	TGCGCCAGCAGCCAAGGCCTTATGAACACTGAAGCTTTCTTT
.	TRBJ2-7	TRBV4-1	few	15	CASSQDAPGLYEQYF	TGCGCCAGCAGCCAAGATGCGCCGGGTCTTTACGAGCAGTACTTC
.	TRBJ1-4	TRBV20-1	.	17	CSARDLLRDGLNEKLFF	TGCAGTGCTAGAGATCTTCTCCGGGACGGCCTCAATGAAAAACTGTTTTTT
.	TRBJ2-1	TRBV14	.	18	CASSRWSVRLSSYNEQFF	TGTGCCAGCAGCCGGTGGTCAGTAAGGTTAAGCTCCTACAATGAGCAGTTCTTC
.	TRBJ2-7	TRBV29-1	.	13	CSVDAENPYEQYF	TGCAGCGTTGACGCGGAGAACCCCTACGAGCAGTACTTC
.	TRBJ2-7	TRBV12-3/TRBV12-4	few	13	CASSGQRVYEQYF	TGTGCCAGCAGTGGTCAGCGGGTCTACGAGCAGTACTTC
TRBD2	TRBJ2-3	TRBV12-3/TRBV12-4	.	18	CASSSFDPWGGTQDTQYF	TGTGCCAGCAGTTCTTTTGACCCTTGGGGGGGGACTCAAGATACGCAGTATTTT
TRBD1	TRBJ2-3	TRBV15	.	17	CATSRQGTGSWLDTQYF	TGTGCCACCAGCAGACAGGGGACAGGGTCCTGGCTAGATACGCAGTATTTT
.	TRBJ1-1	TRBV9	few	13	CASSRTVNSEAFF	TGTGCCAGCAGCCGGACGGTGAACAGTGAAGCTTTCTTT
.	TRBJ2-1	TRBV7-8	few	13	CASSWDVYNEQFF	TGTGCCAGCAGCTGGGACGTGTACAATGAGCAGTTCTTC
.	TRBJ2-1	TRBV30	few	14	CAWRALSWGNEQFF	TGTGCCTGGAGAGCCCTCTCGTGGGGCAATGAGCAGTTCTTC
TRBD1	TRBJ1-2	TRBV5-1	few	13	CASSYRQGNGYTF	TGCGCCAGCAGCTATAGACAGGGTAATGGCTACACCTTC
.	TRBJ1-3	TRBV12-3/TRBV12-4	.	15	CASSHQSYSGNTIYF	TGTGCCAGCAGTCATCAGTCGTACTCTGGAAACACCATATATTTT
.	TRBJ2-6	TRBV9	few	17	CASSGTEAHSGANVLTF	TGTGCCAGCAGCGGGACGGAAGCTCACTCTGGGGCCAACGTCCTGACTTTC
TRBD1	TRBJ1-2	TRBV28	.	14	CDSSRRDREYGYTF	TGTGACAGCAGTCGCCGGGACAGGGAGTATGGCTACACCTTC
TRBD1	TRBJ1-1	TRBV6-5	once	13	CASSDRDDTEAFF	TGTGCCAGCAGCGACAGGGACGACACTGAAGCTTTCTTT
TRBD1	TRBJ2-7	TRBV2	.	10	CASRQQGVYF	TGTGCCAGCAGGCAGCAGGGGGTGTACTTC
.	TRBJ1-1	TRBV20-1	.	12	CSARGSNTEAFF	TGCAGTGCTAGAGGGAGTAACACTGAAGCTTTCTTT
TRBD1	TRBJ2-7	TRBV11-2	many	15	CASSSRGQGGYEQYF	TGTGCCAGCAGCTCGAGGGGACAGGGTGGCTACGAGCAGTACTTC
.	TRBJ2-5	TRBV7-2	.	16	CASSSPFREAQETQYF	TGTGCCAGCAGTTCCCCCTTTCGAGAGGCCCAAGAGACCCAGTACTTC
.	TRBJ2-6	TRBV3-1	.	16	CASSQMPRSGANVLTF	TGTGCCAGCAGCCAAATGCCCCGCTCTGGGGCCAACGTCCTGACTTTC
.	TRBJ2-5	TRBV30	.	13	CAWSDDYQETQYF	TGTGCCTGGAGTGACGACTACCAAGAGACCCAGTACTTC
.	TRBJ2-4	TRBV7-2	.	16	CASSLARDAGSNIQYF	TGTGCCAGCAGCTTAGCTCGGGACGCCGGGAGTAACATTCAGTACTTC
.	TRBJ1-2	TRBV6-5	few	14	CASSYGQVSYGYTF	TGTGCCAGCAGTTACGGTCAGGTCTCCTATGGCTACACCTTC
.	TRBJ2-3	TRBV4-3	few	15	CASSQQEGDTDTQYF	TGCGCCAGCAGCCAACAGGAGGGGGACACAGATACGCAGTATTTT
TRBD1	TRBJ2-2	TRBV11-2	.	14	CASSLYRGTGELFF	TGTGCCAGCAGCCTCTACAGGGGGACCGGGGAGCTGTTTTTT
.	TRBJ2-5	TRBV4-2	many	14	CASSPPSRQETQYF	TGTGCCAGCAGCCCCCCGAGTCGCCAAGAGACCCAGTACTTC